These 28 T cell receptor beta chains were all obtained from the same sample, sequenced in a study of monozygotic twins with cystic fibrosis. The protocol was immunoSEQ multiplex PCR, while the TCRdb copy is restricted to in-frame clones and leaves out a portion. The sample yields some 10,000 clones, over 99% seen once. The specimen was blood. The receptors shown here come from a man between 18 and 35 years old with cystic fibrosis.

The chain recombines TRBV4-1 with TRBJ1-5; no firm D call. Trimming removed 4 bases from V and 2 bases from J, with 12 bases in between. This CDR3 region has 15 residues. The germline V gene has CDR1 MGHRA and CDR2 YSYEKL. CDR3 in DNA: TGCGCCAGCAGCCCCCACGGAAGTGGCAATCAGCCCCAGCATTTT. It translates to CASSPHGSGNQPQHF.

The V call is TRBV6-5, the J call TRBJ1-1; 11 nucleotides agree with TRBD1. The CDR3 is made up of 16 amino acids. From germline, CDR1 is MNHEY and CDR2 SVGAGI. V was clipped by 0 bases and J by 5 bases; unmatched bases: 5. The CDR3 is CASSYSRGQGGTEAFF. The CDR3 region has the DNA TGTGCCAGCAGTTACTCGAGGGGACAGGGGGGGACTGAAGCTTTCTTT.

The chain combines TRBV19 with TRBJ1-2, with D hard to call. This CDR3 spans 11 amino acids. Germline lookup yields CDR1 LNHDA and CDR2 SQIVND (reference sequence). Trimming stripped 4 bases from V and 8 bases from J, with 8 bases between. The CDR3 region has the DNA TGTGCCAGTAGTAGGTTTAGGGGCTACACCTTC. Amino acids: CASSRFRGYTF.

The rearrangement joins TRBV5-5 to TRBJ1-5, with D possibly matching TRBD1 (5 bases). Trimming stripped 2 bases from V and 3 bases from J, with 9 bases between. The length of the CDR3 is 14 residues. CDR1 and CDR2 from the germline V gene are SGHKS and YYEKEE (reference sequence). CDR3 nucleotide sequence: TGTGCCAGCAGCTTCAGGGATTTCAATCAGCCCCAGCATTTT. It codes for CASSFRDFNQPQHF.

The chain links TRBV6-1 to TRBJ1-5, with D tentatively TRBD1 (5 bases). This CDR3 is built from 16 residues. The ends were cut back, 2 bases at V and 0 bases at J, with 11 bases in the middle. Germline V gene sequence: CDR1 MNHNS, CDR2 SASEGT. CDR3 nucleotide sequence: TGTGCCAGCAGTGAACCCCGGGACCGTAGCAATCAGCCCCAGCATTTT. It codes for CASSEPRDRSNQPQHF.

This chain uses TRBV10-3 with TRBJ2-3; TRBD2 matches at 9 bases. Germline V gene data show CDR1 as ENHRY and CDR2 as SYGVKD. V gave up 7 bases and J gave up 2 bases; unmatched junction bases: 4. CDR3 size: 14 residues. The CDR3 DNA reads TGTGCCATCAAGAGCGGGAGGACCACAGATACGCAGTATTTT. It translates to CAIKSGRTTDTQYF.

The chain joins TRBV7-6 to TRBJ2-7, with unresolved D. This CDR3 contains 15 residues. From germline, CDR1 is SGHVS and CDR2 FNYEAQ. V was shortened by 8 bases and J by 6 bases, with 23 bases between the two germline ends. The CDR3 DNA reads TGTGCCAGCGCCCCAAACTCGCGGACCCGAGGCGAGCAGTACTTC. Translated: CASAPNSRTRGEQYF. Looking up the rest from reference TRBV7-6 and TRBJ2-7 gives the full variable domain: GAGVSQSPRYKVTKRGQDVALRCDPISGHVSLYWYRQALGQGPEFLTYFNYEAQQDKSGLPNDRFSAERPEGSISTLTIQRTEQRDSAMYRCASAPNSRTRGEQYFGPGTRLTVT.

The chain employs TRBV29-1 and TRBJ2-7; D is unclear. The CDR3 loop spans 13 amino acids. The germline V gene encodes CDR1 SQVTM and CDR2 ANQGSEA. V lost 4 bases and J 2 bases, leaving 12 bases between the germline ends. This CDR3 is CSVAAARTYEQYF. CDR3 coding DNA: TGCAGCGTTGCGGCGGCACGAACCTACGAGCAGTACTTC.

The rearrangement joins TRBV7-9 to TRBJ1-2; D might be TRBD1 (5 bases). Trimming removed 6 bases from V and 7 bases from J, with 15 bases in between. In germline, CDR1 is SEHNR, CDR2 FQNEAQ (reference sequence). This CDR3 is 13 amino acids long. The CDR3 spells CASSPDSISGYTF. The CDR3 nucleotides read TGTGCCAGCAGTCCCGACAGCATTTCTGGCTACACCTTC.

V usage is TRBV7-8 and J usage is TRBJ2-2; no clear D. This CDR3 region has 15 residues. The V end was cut by 0 bases, the J end by 6 bases, with 11 bases between. Per germline, CDR1 SGHVS and CDR2 FQNEAQ. The CDR3: CASSLAWVPAGELFF. The DNA of the CDR3 is TGTGCCAGCAGCTTAGCGTGGGTCCCGGCCGGGGAGCTGTTTTTT.

The chain is built from TRBV5-1 and TRBJ2-7; D is unresolved. V shed 0 bases and J shed 3 bases, with 7 bases lying between them. Germline loops: CDR1 SGHRS, CDR2 YFSETQ. The CDR3 covers 13 residues. The CDR3 sequence is CASSLASNYEQYF. The DNA of the CDR3 is TGCGCCAGCAGCTTGGCCAGCAACTACGAGCAGTACTTC.

Only one count was recorded for this clone. The rearrangement links TRBV29-1 to TRBJ2-3, with D unresolved. V was pared by 6 bases and J by 6 bases, with 7 bases between. Germline assignment: CDR1 SQVTM and CDR2 ANQGSEA. The CDR3 is 10 amino acids. Here the CDR3 DNA reads TGCAGCGTCGCGCTTGATACGCAGTATTTT. The encoded protein is CSVALDTQYF.

The J gene is TRBJ1-6, the V gene TRBV15, with D possibly being TRBD1 (5 bases). The CDR3 is 17 amino acids. V was trimmed by 4 bases and J by 0 bases, leaving 13 bases between them. Germline V gene sequence: CDR1 LNHNV, CDR2 YYDKDF (reference sequence). For the CDR3, the DNA is TGTGCCACCAGCAACCCGACAGCGAGCTCCTATAATTCACCCCTCCACTTT. This translates into CATSNPTASSYNSPLHF.

The chain combines TRBV28 with TRBJ1-1, with a possible D match to TRBD1 (5 bases). Looked up from germline, CDR1 is MDHEN and CDR2 is SYDVKM. The CDR3 extends over 12 amino acids. Trimming took off 11 bases at V and 6 bases at J, with 16 bases between the two ends. The CDR3 protein is CALRGGTAEAFF. CDR3 sequence (DNA): TGTGCCCTCCGGGGGGGTACGGCTGAAGCTTTCTTT. The full variable domain, completed using reference TRBV28 and TRBJ1-1, is DVKVTQSSRYLVKRTGEKVFLECVQDMDHENMFWYRQDPGLGLRLIYFSYDVKMKEKGDIPEGYSVSREKKERFSLILESASTNQTSMYLCALRGGTAEAFFGQGTRLTVV.

V gene TRBV5-1 combines with J gene TRBJ2-2, with 11 bases identical to TRBD2. V lost 5 bases to trimming and J lost 6 bases; unmatched junction nucleotides: 6. This CDR3 has 15 amino acids. Per the germline V gene, CDR1 is SGHRS and CDR2 is YFSETQ. The CDR3 is CASRPVTSGAGELFF. In DNA, the CDR3 is TGCGCCAGCAGACCTGTGACTAGCGGGGCCGGGGAGCTGTTTTTT.

The chain employs TRBV4-2 and TRBJ2-1; the match to TRBD2 covers 11 bases. Germline lookup yields CDR1 LGHNA and CDR2 YNFKEQ. The CDR3 has 14 residues. V was clipped by 1 base and J by 8 bases; unmatched bases: 1. The CDR3 coding sequence is TGTGCCAGCAGCCAAGGTAGCGGGAGGGATGAGCAGTTCTTC. Translating gives CASSQGSGRDEQFF.

J is TRBJ2-2 and V is TRBV7-9, with 8 bases matching TRBD1. The junction had 8 bases not matched to a gene; V was cut back by 5 bases and J by 3 bases. CDR3 length: 16 residues. Germline values: CDR1 SEHNR, CDR2 FQNEAQ (reference sequence). CDR3 loop: CASSRWTGSHTGELFF. CDR3 coding DNA: TGTGCCAGCAGCCGATGGACAGGGTCACACACCGGGGAGCTGTTTTTT.

This chain uses TRBV9 with TRBJ2-3; the D is unclear. This CDR3 contains 12 residues. V was clipped by 3 bases and J by 2 bases, with 4 bases between them. The germline V gene encodes CDR1 SGDLS and CDR2 YYNGEE. This CDR3 is CASSGYTDTQYF. The CDR3 DNA reads TGTGCCAGCAGCGGATACACAGATACGCAGTATTTT.

This sequence joins TRBV5-1 and TRBJ1-1; D unclear. Germline V gene lookup returns CDR1 SGHRS and CDR2 YFSETQ. Between the trimmed V and J ends, which lost 0 bases and 4 bases, there was a span of 7 bases. This CDR3 is built from 13 residues. The CDR3 DNA follows: TGCGCCAGCAGCTTGGAAGTCAGCACTGAAGCTTTCTTT. It codes for CASSLEVSTEAFF.

This clone came up once. The CDR3 reads CASSPAGRIYSPLHF. DNA of the CDR3: TGTGCCAGCAGCCCAGCGGGCAGAATCTATTCACCCCTCCACTTT. V and J are TRBV11-3 and TRBJ1-6; D ambiguous. Between the trimmed V and J ends, which lost 5 bases and 8 bases, there was a span of 16 bases. The CDR3 loop spans 15 amino acids. Germline CDR1 SGHNT, CDR2 YENEEA.

V usage is TRBV5-6 and J usage is TRBJ2-7; weak D call: TRBD1 (6 bases). Germline CDR1 SGHDT, CDR2 YYEEEE. There are 15 residues in the CDR3. V was cut by 0 bases and J by 3 bases, with 13 bases left in between. The CDR3 DNA follows: TGTGCCAGCAGCTTGGTCAGGGGAGCTTACTACGAGCAGTACTTC. Amino acid sequence: CASSLVRGAYYEQYF.

This chain links TRBV7-8 with TRBJ2-1; possibly TRBD1 for D (6 bases). Trimming left V 5 bases short and J 8 bases short, with 13 bases between. Germline CDR1 is SGHVS and CDR2 is FQNEAQ. This CDR3 comprises 13 residues. The DNA of the CDR3 is TGTGCCAGCAGCCCTACAGGGCACCATGAGCAGTTCTTC. Translating it yields CASSPTGHHEQFF.

The chain joins TRBV29-1 to TRBJ2-3; D may be TRBD1 (6 bases). This CDR3 has 11 residues. Looked up from germline, CDR1 is SQVTM and CDR2 is ANQGSEA. CDR3 nucleotide sequence: TGCGGCTGGACAGTAACAGATACGCAGTATTTT. Protein product: CGWTVTDTQYF.

This chain joins TRBV12-5 and TRBJ2-7, with 9 bases aligning to TRBD1. The CDR3 contains 16 residues. The ends lost 2 bases at V and 7 bases at J; junction bases unmatched: 12. The germline V gene has CDR1 LGHNT and CDR2 FRNRAP. Written as DNA, the CDR3 is TGTGCTAGTGGTTTGACTATAGGGACAGGGCCAAGGGAGCAGTACTTC. It codes for CASGLTIGTGPREQYF.

The V and J genes are TRBV19 and TRBJ1-6; possible D gene TRBD1, 5 bases. CDR1 LNHDA and CDR2 SQIVND come from the germline V gene (reference sequence). CDR3 length: 14 amino acids. Deletions cut 9 bases from V and 11 bases from J, with 20 bases between. CDR3 DNA: TGTGCCAGCGGGGGGGGATTTATCAGTACACCCCTCCACTTT. This encodes CASGGGFISTPLHF.

The chain couples TRBV6-1 to TRBJ1-5; unclear D gene. V lost 0 bases to trimming and J lost 9 bases, with 15 bases between them. The CDR3 has 15 residues. Per germline, CDR1 MNHNS and CDR2 SASEGT. CDR3 sequence: CASSEARQPYRPQHF. The CDR3 region has the DNA TGTGCCAGCAGTGAAGCTCGGCAGCCTTATCGGCCCCAGCATTTT.

The rearrangement joins TRBV6-5 to TRBJ2-5; D gene uncertain. The CDR3 contains 13 residues. Between the trimmed V and J ends, which lost 1 base and 5 bases, there was a span of 8 bases. Germline loops: CDR1 MNHEY, CDR2 SVGAGI. In DNA, the CDR3 is TGTGCCAGCAGTTACTTGGTGGGGGAGACCCAGTACTTC. This codes for CASSYLVGETQYF.

This chain links TRBV4-1 with TRBJ2-7; 12 nucleotides align to TRBD1. Per germline, CDR1 MGHRA and CDR2 YSYEKL. The CDR3 has 15 amino acids. After removal of 4 bases from V and 3 bases from J, the junction contained 4 bases not matched to a gene. The CDR3 region is CASSPGTGGFYEQYF. CDR3 nucleotide sequence: TGCGCCAGCAGCCCCGGGACAGGGGGCTTCTACGAGCAGTACTTC.